Below are 27 T cell receptor beta chains sequenced from a single sample in a study of CXCR3-negative and CXCR3-positive naive CD8 T cells. Whole-study results and caveats: More hydrophobic TRB CDR3s were found in CXCR3-positive naive cells than in CXCR3-negative naive cells.

TRB cDNA was prepared as libraries by UMI-labeled 5' RACE. TCRdb re-called the 5' RACE reads and shows each CDR3 protein once, DNA omitted. This sample contains some 130,000 distinct CDR3 sequences. Their antigens remain unidentified. Sequenced input: naive CXCR3+ CD8+ T cells from blood. Subset here: CD45RO-CCR7+CD27+CD95- naive CD8+ T cells expressing CXCR3 (TNR3+). The receptors derive from a human donor in good health. Some clones in this sample may be carry-over from other donors' samples.

This CDR3 is CASTERDGLYGYTF. The chain combines TRBV5-4 with TRBJ1-2. Per germline, CDR1 SGHNT and CDR2 YYREEE (reference sequence). This CDR3 spans 14 amino acids.

The genes are TRBV12-5 and TRBJ2-5; the D call of TRBD1 rests on TCRdb alone, since no DNA is present to check it. The CDR3 is 14 residues long. Germline CDR1 is LGHNT and CDR2 is FRNRAP. The chain's CDR3 is CASGTPQGPGTQYF.

The rearrangement links TRBV6-4 to TRBJ2-2; TCRdb names TRBD1, which stays unverified in the absence of DNA. The CDR3 spans 16 residues. In germline, CDR1 is MRHNA, CDR2 SNTAGT. The CDR3 is CASTPEAGGNTGELFF.

J is TRBJ1-1 and V is TRBV4-3; TCRdb's D call of TRBD1 is untestable without DNA. CDR3 size: 13 residues. CDR1 LGHNA and CDR2 YSLEER come from the germline V gene. The CDR3 sequence is CASSQSRFTEAFF.

The chain joins TRBV7-9 to TRBJ2-7; the TCRdb call, TRBD1, lacks DNA for checking. The CDR3 runs 13 residues. Germline V lookup: CDR1 SEHNR, CDR2 FQNEAQ (reference sequence). Here the CDR3 reads CASSFPGSYEQYF.

CDR3 in amino acids: CASSHWGVYSNQPQHF. The chain has TRBV14 and TRBJ1-5. Germline V gene lookup returns CDR1 SGHDN and CDR2 FVKESK. The CDR3 totals 16 residues.

This chain connects TRBV7-9 to TRBJ2-5; the TCRdb D gene call, TRBD1, has no DNA to confirm it. CDR3 length equals 17 residues. Germline values: CDR1 SEHNR, CDR2 FQNEAQ (reference sequence). CDR3 in amino acids: CASTKQGLGTNQETQYF.

This sequence joins TRBV5-1 and TRBJ1-1. The CDR3 loop spans 15 amino acids. The germline V gene has CDR1 SGHRS and CDR2 YFSETQ. The CDR3 sequence: CASSWTGVMNTEAFF.

The chain carries TRBV29-1 and TRBJ2-5; with no DNA, the TCRdb D assignment of TRBD1 cannot be verified. The CDR3 is 13 residues long. Germline V gene sequence: CDR1 SQVTM, CDR2 ANQGSEA. CDR3 in amino acids: CSVELTGEETQYF.

V gene TRBV20-1 combines with J gene TRBJ2-3; TCRdb names TRBD1, which stays unverified in the absence of DNA. Looked up from germline, CDR1 is DFQATT and CDR2 is SNEGSKA (reference sequence). The CDR3 loop spans 14 amino acids. CDR3 sequence reads: CSTRDRGRGDTQYF.

The rearrangement uses TRBV6-4 and TRBJ2-2; TCRdb returns TRBD1, unconfirmable since there is no DNA. The CDR3 is made up of 14 amino acids. Germline assignment: CDR1 MRHNA and CDR2 SNTAGT. CDR3 in amino acids: CASSEQGGTGELFF.

The rearrangement uses TRBV6-2 or TRBV6-3 and TRBJ2-7. CDR1 MNHEY and CDR2 SVGEGT come from the germline V gene. This CDR3 comprises 12 residues. The CDR3 here is CASSYGNSEQYF.

This rearrangement joins TRBV4-2 to TRBJ1-2. This CDR3 has 14 amino acids. Germline CDR1 reads LGHNA; CDR2 reads YNFKEQ. CDR3 sequence reads: CASSQGKEDLLSSF.

The rearrangement links TRBV9 to TRBJ2-7; TCRdb gives TRBD1 as the D gene, but with no DNA this cannot be confirmed. This CDR3 has 15 residues. The V gene's germline CDR1 is SGDLS and CDR2 YYNGEE. CDR3 sequence: CASSVGPGGPPEQYF.

The chain has TRBV6-1 and TRBJ1-4; the D call from TCRdb, TRBD1, cannot be confirmed without DNA. The CDR3 is 14 amino acids. The germline CDR1 and CDR2 sequences are MNHNS and SASEGT. The CDR3 is CASSEGAGNEKLFF.

The chain carries TRBV27 and TRBJ2-7; TCRdb names TRBD1, which stays unverified in the absence of DNA. Germline CDR1 and CDR2: MNHEY and SMNVEV (reference sequence). CDR3 length: 13 residues. The chain's CDR3 is CASGAGSSYEQYF.

This rearrangement joins TRBV27 to TRBJ1-6; checking the TCRdb D call of TRBD1 is not possible without DNA. This CDR3 is 14 amino acids long. The germline V gene encodes CDR1 MNHEY and CDR2 SMNVEV (reference sequence). CDR3 amino acids: CASSLQGGNSPLHF.

The gene calls are TRBV2 and TRBJ2-7. The CDR3 runs to 14 residues. Germline lookup yields CDR1 SNHLY and CDR2 FYNNEI. Here the CDR3 reads CASSDSDGIYEQYF.

This chain uses TRBV28 with TRBJ1-5. The CDR3 has 15 amino acids. The V gene's germline CDR1 is MDHEN and CDR2 SYDVKM. CDR3 protein: CASSGTAGGNQPQHF.

This chain links TRBV20-1 with TRBJ1-1; the D gene TCRdb calls, TRBD1, cannot be checked with no DNA. Germline V gives CDR1 DFQATT, CDR2 SNEGSKA (reference sequence). The CDR3 totals 14 residues. The CDR3 sequence: CSDYPDRENTEAFF.

The genes are TRBV7-9 and TRBJ2-7; there is no DNA to check the TCRdb D call of TRBD1. Germline V lookup: CDR1 SEHNR, CDR2 FQNEAQ (reference sequence). The CDR3 is 14 residues long. The CDR3 protein is CASTPGTGLYEQYF.

V is TRBV6-2 or TRBV6-3 and J is TRBJ2-3. The CDR3 runs to 14 residues. Germline-derived CDR1 and CDR2 are MNHEY and SVGEGT. The chain's CDR3 is CASSLLELEDTQYF.

This chain joins TRBV6-5 and TRBJ1-1. This CDR3 is 17 amino acids long. Germline V gene sequence: CDR1 MNHEY, CDR2 SVGAGI. CDR3 protein: CASSPTYTTLGSSEAFF.

The chain is built from TRBV15 and TRBJ2-1. The CDR3 length is 14 residues. Germline V CDR1 and CDR2: LNHNV, YYDKDF (reference sequence). CDR3 in amino acids: CATSSGGEHNEQFF. The full variable domain, completed using reference TRBV15 and TRBJ2-1, is DAMVIQNPRYQVTQFGKPVTLSCSQTLNHNVMYWYQQKSSQAPKLLFHYYDKDFNNEADTPDNFQSRRPNTSFCFLDIRSPGLGDTAMYLCATSSGGEHNEQFFGPGTRLTVL.

The chain couples TRBV18 to TRBJ2-1. Germline V gene sequence: CDR1 KGHSH, CDR2 LQKENI. This CDR3 spans 12 amino acids. The CDR3 region is CASSPVGNEQFF.

The rearrangement uses TRBV28 and TRBJ2-3; TCRdb returns TRBD2, unconfirmable since there is no DNA. Germline CDR1 is MDHEN and CDR2 is SYDVKM. This CDR3 contains 16 residues. CDR3: CASSLFAGGKIDTQYF.

The chain has TRBV21-1 and TRBJ2-5; checking the TCRdb D call of TRBD1 is not possible without DNA. TRBV21-1 is termed a pseudogene. The CDR3 sequence is 16 residues long. The chain's CDR3 is CASSKGLQGSQETQYF.